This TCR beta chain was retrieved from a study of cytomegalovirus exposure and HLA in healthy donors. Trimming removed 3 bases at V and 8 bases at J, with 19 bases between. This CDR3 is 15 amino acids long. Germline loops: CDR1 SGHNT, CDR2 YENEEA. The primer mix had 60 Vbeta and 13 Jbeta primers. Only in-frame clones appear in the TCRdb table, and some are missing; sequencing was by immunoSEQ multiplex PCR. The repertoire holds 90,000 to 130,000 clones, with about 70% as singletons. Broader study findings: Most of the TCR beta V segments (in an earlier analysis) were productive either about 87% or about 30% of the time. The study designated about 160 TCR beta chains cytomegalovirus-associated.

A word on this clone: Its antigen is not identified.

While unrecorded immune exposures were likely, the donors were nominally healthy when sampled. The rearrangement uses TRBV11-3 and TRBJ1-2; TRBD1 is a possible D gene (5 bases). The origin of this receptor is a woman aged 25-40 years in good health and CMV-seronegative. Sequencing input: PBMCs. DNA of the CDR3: TGTGCCAGCAGCTTGCTTTTGGGGGGTTCAGAAGGCTACACCTTC. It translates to CASSLLLGGSEGYTF.